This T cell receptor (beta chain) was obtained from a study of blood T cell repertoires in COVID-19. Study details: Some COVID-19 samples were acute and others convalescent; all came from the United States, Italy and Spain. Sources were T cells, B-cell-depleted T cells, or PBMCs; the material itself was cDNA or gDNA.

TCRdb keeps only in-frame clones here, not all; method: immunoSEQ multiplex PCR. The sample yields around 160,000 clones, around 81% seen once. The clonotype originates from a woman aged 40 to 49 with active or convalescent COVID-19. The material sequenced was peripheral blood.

CDR3 sequence: CAWIYRVSNTEAFF. The CDR3 DNA reads TGTGCCTGGATCTACAGGGTATCGAACACTGAAGCTTTCTTT. This rearrangement joins TRBV30 to TRBJ1-1; a weak D match, TRBD1 (6 bases). Trimming shortened V by 4 bases and J by 1 base, and 13 bases separated the two germline ends. The CDR3 sequence is 14 residues long. Per germline, CDR1 GTSNPN and CDR2 SVGIG (reference sequence).